This T cell receptor beta chain was captured by sequencing in a study of blood T cell repertoires in COVID-19. Study details: Donors in the United States, Italy and Spain gave samples during acute or convalescent COVID-19. T cells, B-cell-depleted T cells, or PBMCs supplied cDNA or gDNA.

The CDR3 runs to 16 residues. The germline gives CDR1 SGHRS, CDR2 YFSETQ. V was cut by 1 base and J by 7 bases, with 17 bases left in between. Per the study methods: It was from reference gene primer amplification that nucleated cell counts were estimated. Assay: immunoSEQ multiplex PCR; the TCRdb copy retains only in-frame clones and omits some. V and J calls and clone size come straight from that table; D and trimming were deduced from the DNA. The sample has approximately 140,000 clones; around nine tenths are singletons. Sequenced sample: peripheral blood. This chain joins TRBV5-1 and TRBJ2-2; D not certain. The receptor comes from a man between 70 and 80 years old with active COVID-19. CDR3 sequence reads: CASSLNPPESGGELFF. The CDR3 DNA is TGCGCCAGCAGCTTGAACCCGCCAGAATCAGGCGGGGAGCTGTTTTTT.